The 18 T cell receptor beta chains below were found in one sample sequenced in a study of neurological immune-mediated disorders. TCRdb re-derived calls from the 5' RACE reads in MiXCR, one entry per CDR3 protein. This sample has more than 30,000 distinct CDR3 sequences, with approximately 12% found just once. Time point meaning: technical triplicate 2. Sequencing used CD4+ T cells from blood. All receptors come from a female donor with HTLV-1-associated myelopathy (HAM/TSP).

There are many counts of this clonotype. V gene TRBV20-1 combines with J gene TRBJ1-1; 7 bases align to TRBD1. Germline assignment: CDR1 DFQATT and CDR2 SNEGSKA (reference sequence). V dropped 5 bases and J dropped 1; count of bases not matched to a gene: 7. This CDR3 region has 14 residues. CDR3 nucleotide sequence: TGCAGTGCTGAGGAGGGACAGAAGAACACTGAAGCTTTCTTT. The encoded protein is CSAEEGQKNTEAFF.

This clonotype was recorded at least ten times. The chain joins TRBV7-2 to TRBJ2-1, with TRBD2 identical over 14 bases. The germline gives CDR1 SGHTA, CDR2 FQGNSA. This CDR3 has 19 amino acids. J was trimmed by 0 bases and V by 5 bases; bases with no gene match: 9. The DNA of the CDR3 is TGTGCCAGCAGCCCGAGGACTAGCGGGGGGTGGAGCTCCTACAATGAGCAGTTCTTC. It codes for CASSPRTSGGWSSYNEQFF. The whole variable domain, filled in from reference TRBV7-2 and TRBJ2-1, reads GAGVSQSPSNKVTEKGKDVELRCDPISGHTALYWYRQSLGQGLEFLIYFQGNSAPDKSGLPSDRFSAERTGGSVSTLTIQRTQQEDSAVYLCASSPRTSGGWSSYNEQFFGPGTRLTVL.

This clonotype was observed at least ten times. J is TRBJ1-2 and V is TRBV3-1, with D tentatively TRBD1 (5 bases). The CDR3 is 14 amino acids. Trimming cost V 0 bases and J 6 bases, with 11 bases left between them. Germline assignment: CDR1 LGHDT and CDR2 YNNKEL (reference sequence). In DNA, the CDR3 is TGTGCCAGCAGCCAAGAGCCGCAGGACAATGGCTACACCTTC. Translated: CASSQEPQDNGYTF.

This clonotype was recorded many times. This sequence joins TRBV20-1 and TRBJ2-3; 13 positions match TRBD2. V lost 5 bases to trimming and J lost 6 bases; unmatched junction nucleotides: 5. The CDR3 is 14 residues long. From germline, CDR1 is DFQATT and CDR2 SNEGSKA (reference sequence). CDR3: CSAPGLAGRDTQYF. The CDR3 DNA is TGCAGTGCTCCGGGACTAGCGGGGCGGGATACGCAGTATTTT.

This chain connects TRBV11-2 to TRBJ2-2; TRBD1 matches 9 bases. The germline gives CDR1 SGHAT, CDR2 FQNNGV. V dropped 0 bases and J dropped 5; count of bases not matched to a gene: 7. The CDR3 is 17 amino acids. In nucleotides, the CDR3 is TGTGCCAGCAGCTTAGATGTGACAGGGGGAAGGACCGGGGAGCTGTTTTTT. This sequence encodes CASSLDVTGGRTGELFF.

This clonotype occurred many times. The chain employs TRBV5-6 and TRBJ2-3; the match to TRBD1 covers 11 bases. This CDR3 is 16 amino acids long. Germline V lookup: CDR1 SGHDT, CDR2 YYEEEE. The junction had 8 bases not matched to a gene; V was cut back by 4 bases and J by 4 bases. CDR3 nucleotide sequence: TGTGCCAGCAGCCCCCCCCCGGGACAGGGGGCAGATACGCAGTATTTT. Residues: CASSPPPGQGADTQYF.

For this clonotype: One end of the junction does not line up with germline, which may come from a read error. The CDR3 protein is CANSLTVVNGQPQHF. DNA for the CDR3: TGCGCCAACAGCTTAACAGTGGTTAATGGTCAGCCCCAGCATTTT. This sequence joins TRBV5-1 and TRBJ1-5; D remains ambiguous. The CDR3 sequence is 15 residues long. Germline V gene lookup returns CDR1 SGHRS and CDR2 YFSETQ. Full variable domain (rest looked up from reference TRBV5-1 and TRBJ1-5): KAGVTQTPRYLIKTRGQQVTLSCSPISGHRSVSWYQQTPGQGLQFLFEYFSETQRNKGNFPGRFSGRQFSNSRSEMNVSTLELGDSALYLCANSLTVVNGQPQHFGDGTRLSIL.

This clonotype was seen many times. The chain joins TRBV5-1 to TRBJ2-1, with a possible D match to TRBD1 (5 bases). Germline loops: CDR1 SGHRS, CDR2 YFSETQ. Trimming took off 1 base at V and 3 bases at J, with 8 bases between the two ends. This CDR3 is 14 amino acids long. CDR3 sequence (DNA): TGCGCCAGCAGCTTGAGCCAGGGCTACAATGAGCAGTTCTTC. Amino acid sequence: CASSLSQGYNEQFF.

There are many counts of this clonotype. The rearrangement links TRBV20-1 to TRBJ2-1, with D unclear. Trimming removed 0 bases at V and 7 bases at J, with 10 bases between. Germline V gene sequence: CDR1 DFQATT, CDR2 SNEGSKA (reference sequence). The CDR3 length is 13 residues. CDR3 DNA sequence: TGCAGTGCTAGAGATGGTTTCGGGAATGAGCAGTTCTTC. It is translated as CSARDGFGNEQFF.

This chain links TRBV11-3 with TRBJ1-1; D possibly corresponds to TRBD1 (6 bases). CDR3 length: 13 amino acids. CDR1 and CDR2 from the germline V gene are SGHNT and YENEEA. Trimming left V 6 bases short and J 4 bases short, with 12 bases between. The DNA of the CDR3 is TGTGCCAGCAGTGCGGGGGCGCGCACTGAAGCTTTCTTT. Translation: CASSAGARTEAFF.

This clonotype appeared many times. J is TRBJ2-2 and V is TRBV5-1; D is possibly TRBD1 (6 bases). Between the trimmed V and J ends, which lost 2 bases and 6 bases, there was a span of 14 bases. The CDR3 loop spans 15 amino acids. Germline CDR1 and CDR2: SGHRS and YFSETQ. CDR3 nucleotides: TGCGCCAGCAGCTTATCAACAGGGCGGGCCGGGGAGCTGTTTTTT. It codes for CASSLSTGRAGELFF.

This clonotype was counted many times. This chain connects TRBV20-1 to TRBJ2-3, with a possible D match to TRBD2 (6 bases). The CDR3 sequence is 13 residues long. Trimming took off 7 bases at V and 0 bases at J, with 11 bases between the two ends. CDR1 and CDR2 from the germline V gene are DFQATT and SNEGSKA (reference sequence). This CDR3 is CSGRETSTDTQYF. The CDR3, as DNA: TGCAGTGGACGGGAGACTAGCACAGATACGCAGTATTTT.

This clonotype was counted ten times or more. The chain is built from TRBV5-1 and TRBJ1-2, with 8 positions matching TRBD1. Unmatched junction bases numbered 5, after V lost 3 bases and J lost 1 base. Germline V gene data show CDR1 as SGHRS and CDR2 as YFSETQ. The CDR3 has 15 amino acids. The CDR3 loop is CASSSGQGVNYGYTF. In nucleotides, the CDR3 is TGCGCCAGCAGCTCCGGACAGGGCGTTAACTATGGCTACACCTTC.

Concerning this clonotype: A read error may account for a junction end that differs from germline. The V gene is TRBV5-1, the J gene TRBJ2-3; 7 bases agree with TRBD1. The CDR3 consists of 15 residues. Germline V lookup: CDR1 SGHRS, CDR2 YFSETQ. CDR3 region: CASSSQTGPIDTQYF. DNA of the CDR3: TGCGCTAGCAGCTCTCAGACAGGGCCCATAGATACGCAGTATTTT.

In this sample, this clonotype turned up many times. The chain uses TRBV6-1 and TRBJ2-1; 8 positions agree with TRBD1. With V trimmed by 6 bases and J by 8 bases, 12 bases remained unmatched. CDR1 and CDR2 (germline): MNHNS, SASEGT. The CDR3 spans 15 residues. CDR3 DNA: TGTGCCAGCAGACCTACAGGGGGAAGGATCCATGAGCAGTTCTTC. It specifies CASRPTGGRIHEQFF.

This clonotype was seen many times. The chain uses TRBV20-1 and TRBJ1-1; tentative D call: TRBD1 (6 bases). The CDR3 extends over 15 amino acids. Germline assignment: CDR1 DFQATT and CDR2 SNEGSKA (reference sequence). Trimming stripped 3 bases from V and 8 bases from J, with 22 bases between. The chain's CDR3 is CSASGRRGGGFEAFF. DNA of the CDR3: TGCAGTGCTAGTGGACGAAGGGGAGGGGGATTCGAAGCTTTCTTT.

With regard to this clonotype: One junction end does not reproduce the germline sequence, and a read error may be involved. The chain joins TRBV12-3 or TRBV12-4 to TRBJ2-3; the match to TRBD2 covers 10 bases. This CDR3 has 14 amino acids. CDR3: CASSKAGGVDTQYF. CDR3 coding DNA: TGTGCCAGCAGCAAAGCGGGGGGGGTAGATACTCAGTATTTT.

This clonotype was picked up many times. The chain joins TRBV28 to TRBJ1-5, with TRBD1 identical over 10 bases. V lost 6 bases to trimming and J lost 7 bases; unmatched junction nucleotides: 9. CDR1 is MDHEN, CDR2 SYDVKM, per germline. The length of the CDR3 is 15 residues. CDR3 nucleotide sequence: TGTGCCAGCAGGAAACCGGGACAGGGGAGGCAGCCCCAGCATTTT. Residues: CASRKPGQGRQPQHF.